This T cell receptor beta chain originates from a study of vaccination and CD4 T cells after COVID-19. Looking at the study overall: Control cultures received a CEFX pool, an HIV-1 Nef pool, or no peptide.

An Oncomine TCR Beta short-read assay was used to sequence the DNA from cultured CD4+ T cells. From cultured CD4+ T cells, genomic DNA was extracted. A single record per CDR3 protein comes from TCRdb applying MiXCR to the PCR reads. In the table there are about 16,000 distinct CDR3 sequences, 35% of which are singletons. The treatment was: approximately 10-day PBMC culture with coronavirus spike peptide pools or control peptides (ViraFEST assay). Germline V gives CDR1 SGDLS, CDR2 YYNGEE. V gave up 6 bases and J gave up 1 base; unmatched junction bases: 5. The CDR3 has 14 amino acids. Comments on this clonotype: Its antigen is not identified.

The sequence was obtained from a human donor with COVID-19. J is TRBJ2-3 and V is TRBV9; TRBD2 matches 7 bases. The sequencing input was cultured CD4+ T cells from blood. CDR3 sequence reads: CASKDGGGTDTQYF. The CDR3 nucleotides read TGTGCCAGCAAGGATGGGGGGGGCACAGATACGCAGTATTTT.